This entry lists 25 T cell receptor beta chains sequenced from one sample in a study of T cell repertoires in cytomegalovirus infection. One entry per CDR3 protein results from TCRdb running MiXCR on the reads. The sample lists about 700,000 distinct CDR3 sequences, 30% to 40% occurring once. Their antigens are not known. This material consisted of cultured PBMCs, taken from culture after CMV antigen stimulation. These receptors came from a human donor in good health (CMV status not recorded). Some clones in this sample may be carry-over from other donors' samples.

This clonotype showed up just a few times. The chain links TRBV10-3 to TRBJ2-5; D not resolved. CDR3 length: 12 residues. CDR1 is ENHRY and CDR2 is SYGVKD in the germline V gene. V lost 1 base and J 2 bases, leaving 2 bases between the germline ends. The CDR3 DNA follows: TGTGCCATCAGTGAGTTGCAAGAGACCCAGTACTTC. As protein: CAISELQETQYF.

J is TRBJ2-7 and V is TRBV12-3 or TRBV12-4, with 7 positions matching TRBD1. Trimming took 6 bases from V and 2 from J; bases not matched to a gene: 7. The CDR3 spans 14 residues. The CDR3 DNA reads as TGTGCCAGCAGACAGACAGGGCGGCCCTACGAGCAGTACTTC. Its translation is CASRQTGRPYEQYF.

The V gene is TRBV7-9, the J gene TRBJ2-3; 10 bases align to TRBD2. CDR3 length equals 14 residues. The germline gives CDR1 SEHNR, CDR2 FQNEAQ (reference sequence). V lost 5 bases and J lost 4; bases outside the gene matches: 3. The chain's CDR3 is CASSRTSGADTQYF. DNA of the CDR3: TGTGCCAGCAGCCGCACTAGCGGGGCAGATACGCAGTATTTT.

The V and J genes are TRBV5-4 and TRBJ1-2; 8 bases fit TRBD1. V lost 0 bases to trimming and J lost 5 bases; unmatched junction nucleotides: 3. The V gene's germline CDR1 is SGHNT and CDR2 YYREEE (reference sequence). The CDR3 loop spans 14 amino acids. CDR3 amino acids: CASSLAGQEYGYTF. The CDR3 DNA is TGTGCCAGCAGCTTGGCGGGACAGGAGTATGGCTACACCTTC.

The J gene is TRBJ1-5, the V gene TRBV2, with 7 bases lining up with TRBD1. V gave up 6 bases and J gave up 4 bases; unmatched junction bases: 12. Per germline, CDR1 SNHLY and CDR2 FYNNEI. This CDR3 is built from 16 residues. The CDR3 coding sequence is TGTGCCAGCAGGAGGGGCCCGGGACAGAGAAATCAGCCCCAGCATTTT. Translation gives CASRRGPGQRNQPQHF.

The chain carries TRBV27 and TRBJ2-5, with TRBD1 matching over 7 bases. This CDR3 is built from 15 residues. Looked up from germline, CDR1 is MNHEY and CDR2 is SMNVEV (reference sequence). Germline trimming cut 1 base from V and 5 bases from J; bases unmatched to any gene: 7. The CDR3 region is CASSLYGTAWETQYF. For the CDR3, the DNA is TGTGCCAGCAGTTTATATGGGACAGCTTGGGAGACCCAGTACTTC.

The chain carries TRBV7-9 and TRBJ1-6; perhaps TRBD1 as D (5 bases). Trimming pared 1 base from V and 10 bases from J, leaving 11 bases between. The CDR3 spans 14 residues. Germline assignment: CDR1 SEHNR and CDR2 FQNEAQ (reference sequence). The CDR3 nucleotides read TGTGCCAGCAGCTTAGAAGGGGTCACGTCACCCCTCCACTTT. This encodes CASSLEGVTSPLHF.

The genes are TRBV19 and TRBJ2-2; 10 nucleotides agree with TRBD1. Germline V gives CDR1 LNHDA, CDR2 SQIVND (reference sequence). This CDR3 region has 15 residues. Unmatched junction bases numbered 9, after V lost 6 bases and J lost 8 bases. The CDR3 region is CASRFKTGGFGELFF. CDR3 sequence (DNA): TGTGCCAGTAGATTCAAGACAGGGGGCTTTGGGGAGCTGTTTTTT.

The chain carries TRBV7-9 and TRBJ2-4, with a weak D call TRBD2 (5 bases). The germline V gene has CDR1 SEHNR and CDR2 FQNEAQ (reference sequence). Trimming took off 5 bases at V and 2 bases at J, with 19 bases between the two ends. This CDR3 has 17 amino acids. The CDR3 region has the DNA TGTGCCAGCAGCGTCTACCGGGGAGACACGTCCAAAAACATTCAGTACTTC. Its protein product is CASSVYRGDTSKNIQYF.

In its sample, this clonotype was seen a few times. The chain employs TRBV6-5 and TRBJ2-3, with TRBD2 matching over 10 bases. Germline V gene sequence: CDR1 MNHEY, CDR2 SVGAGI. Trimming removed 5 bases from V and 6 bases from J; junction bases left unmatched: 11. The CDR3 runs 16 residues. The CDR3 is CASSPISGRASDTQYF. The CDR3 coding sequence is TGTGCCAGCAGTCCAATAAGCGGGAGGGCCTCCGATACGCAGTATTTT.

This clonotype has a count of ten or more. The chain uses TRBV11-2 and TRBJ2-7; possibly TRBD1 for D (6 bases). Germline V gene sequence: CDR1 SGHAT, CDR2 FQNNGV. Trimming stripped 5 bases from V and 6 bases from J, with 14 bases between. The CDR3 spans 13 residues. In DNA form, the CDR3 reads TGTGCCAGCAGCAGAACAGGGCTTGGCGAGCAGTACTTC. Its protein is CASSRTGLGEQYF.

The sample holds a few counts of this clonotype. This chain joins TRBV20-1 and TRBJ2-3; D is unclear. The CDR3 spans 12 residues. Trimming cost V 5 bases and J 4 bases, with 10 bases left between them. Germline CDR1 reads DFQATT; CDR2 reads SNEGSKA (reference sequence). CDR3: CSAPLRADTQYF. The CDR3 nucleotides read TGCAGTGCTCCCCTTCGCGCAGATACGCAGTATTTT.

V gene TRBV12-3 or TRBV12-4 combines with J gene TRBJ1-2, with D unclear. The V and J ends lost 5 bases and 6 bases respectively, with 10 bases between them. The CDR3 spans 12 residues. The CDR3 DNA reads TGTGCCAGCAGTCCACAGTGGGATGGCTACACCTTC. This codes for CASSPQWDGYTF.

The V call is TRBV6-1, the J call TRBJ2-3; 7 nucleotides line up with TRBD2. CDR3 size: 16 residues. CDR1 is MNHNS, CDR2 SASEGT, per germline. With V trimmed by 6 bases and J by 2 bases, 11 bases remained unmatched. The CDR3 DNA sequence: TGTGCCAGCAGGCCCAGCGGGGCCAGATACACAGATACGCAGTATTTT. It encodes CASRPSGARYTDTQYF.

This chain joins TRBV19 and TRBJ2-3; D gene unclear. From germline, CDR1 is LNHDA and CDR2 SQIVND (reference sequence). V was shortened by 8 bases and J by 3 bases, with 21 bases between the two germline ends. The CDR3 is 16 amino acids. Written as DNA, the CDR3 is TGTGCCAGTTCCCGCCGGGCGGCCCAAGGGACAGATACGCAGTATTTT. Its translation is CASSRRAAQGTDTQYF.

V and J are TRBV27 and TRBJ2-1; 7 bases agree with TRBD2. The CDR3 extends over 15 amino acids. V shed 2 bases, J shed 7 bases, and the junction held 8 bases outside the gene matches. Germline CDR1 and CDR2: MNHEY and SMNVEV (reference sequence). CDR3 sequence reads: CASSLAGAFGNEQFF. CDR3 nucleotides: TGTGCCAGCAGTTTAGCGGGAGCTTTTGGAAATGAGCAGTTCTTC.

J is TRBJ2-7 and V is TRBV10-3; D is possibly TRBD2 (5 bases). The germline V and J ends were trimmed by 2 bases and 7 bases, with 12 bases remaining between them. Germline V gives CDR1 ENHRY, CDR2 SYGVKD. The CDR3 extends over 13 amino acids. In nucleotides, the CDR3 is TGTGCCATCAGTGAGCGGGATGTGAGAGAGCAGTACTTC. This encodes CAISERDVREQYF.

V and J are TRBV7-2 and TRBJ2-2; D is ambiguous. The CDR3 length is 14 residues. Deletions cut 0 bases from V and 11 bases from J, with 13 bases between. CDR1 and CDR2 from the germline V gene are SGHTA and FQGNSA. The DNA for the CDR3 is TGTGCCAGCAGCTTAGCTTTCCGACGGAATGAGCTGTTTTTT. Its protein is CASSLAFRRNELFF.

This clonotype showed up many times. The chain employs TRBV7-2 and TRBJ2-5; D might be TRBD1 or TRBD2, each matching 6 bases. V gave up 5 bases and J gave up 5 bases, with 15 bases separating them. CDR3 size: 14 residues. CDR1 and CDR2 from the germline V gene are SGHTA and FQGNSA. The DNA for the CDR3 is TGTGCCAGCAGCCCTAGGGGGGAGAGGGAGACCCAGTACTTC. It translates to CASSPRGERETQYF.

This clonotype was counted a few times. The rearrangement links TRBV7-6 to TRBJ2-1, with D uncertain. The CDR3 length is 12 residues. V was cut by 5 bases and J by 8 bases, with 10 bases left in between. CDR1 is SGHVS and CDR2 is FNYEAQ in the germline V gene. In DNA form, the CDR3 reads TGTGCCAGCAGCCAATTCCCGGATGAGCAGTTCTTC. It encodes CASSQFPDEQFF.

CDR3 nucleotides: TGCAGTGCTGTTAGGAGGACCGGGACTAGCGGCCAAGAGACCCAGTACTTC. As protein: CSAVRRTGTSGQETQYF. The gene calls are TRBV20-1 and TRBJ2-5; 11 nucleotides agree with TRBD2. The V and J ends lost 5 bases and 1 base, in that order; junction bases with no gene match: 12. Per the germline V gene, CDR1 is DFQATT and CDR2 is SNEGSKA (reference sequence). The CDR3 has 17 residues.

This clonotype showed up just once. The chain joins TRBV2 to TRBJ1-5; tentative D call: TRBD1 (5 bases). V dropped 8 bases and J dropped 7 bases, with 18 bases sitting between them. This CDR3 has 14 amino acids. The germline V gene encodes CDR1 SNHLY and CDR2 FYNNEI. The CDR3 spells CASATEGTGQPQHF. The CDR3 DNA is TGTGCCAGCGCCACCGAGGGGACGGGACAGCCCCAGCATTTT.

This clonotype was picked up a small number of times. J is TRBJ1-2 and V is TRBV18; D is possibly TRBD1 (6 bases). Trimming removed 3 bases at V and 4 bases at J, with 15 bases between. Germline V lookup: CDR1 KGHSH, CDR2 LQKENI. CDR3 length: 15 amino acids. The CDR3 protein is CASSPETGPGYGYTF. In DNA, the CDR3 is TGTGCCAGCTCACCCGAGACAGGTCCCGGCTATGGCTACACCTTC. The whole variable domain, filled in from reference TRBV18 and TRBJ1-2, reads NAGVMQNPRHLVRRRGQEARLRCSPMKGHSHVYWYRQLPEEGLKFMVYLQKENIIDESGMPKERFSAEFPKEGPSILRIQQVVRGDSAAYFCASSPETGPGYGYTFGSGTRLTVV.

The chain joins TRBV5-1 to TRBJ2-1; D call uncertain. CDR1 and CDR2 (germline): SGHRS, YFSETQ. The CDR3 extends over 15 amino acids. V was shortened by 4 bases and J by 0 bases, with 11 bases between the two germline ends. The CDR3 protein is CASSGSLLSYNEQFF. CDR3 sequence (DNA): TGCGCCAGCAGCGGATCATTGCTCTCCTACAATGAGCAGTTCTTC.

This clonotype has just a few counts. The CDR3 DNA follows: TGTGCCAGCAGTTACTCGGACCTGACCGGGGAGCTGTTTTTT. It translates to CASSYSDLTGELFF. J is TRBJ2-2 and V is TRBV6-6; D unclear. Looked up from germline, CDR1 is MNHNY and CDR2 is SVGAGI (reference sequence). CDR3 size: 14 residues. Trimming removed 0 bases from V and 5 bases from J, with 7 bases in between.